This T cell receptor beta chain is from a study of shared clonotypes between healthy human individuals. General study results and limits: Rarefaction gave evidence that sorted-subset sequencing remained incomplete despite large depth.

Researchers ran the assay at a deep level. Data came from immunoSEQ multiplex PCR; TCRdb stores just in-frame clones and leaves some out. The repertoire holds about 710,000 clones, with approximately 77% as singletons. This clone was counted ten times or more. Its antigen is undetermined. The sample consisted of memory CD4+ T cells sorted from blood. The subset is: CD45RA-negative fraction. The sequence was obtained from a woman in her thirties in good health.

The DNA of the CDR3 is TGCGCCAGCAGTGATAGGGCGGTTGAAAAACTGTTTTTT. Its translation: CASSDRAVEKLFF. This chain uses TRBV10-1 with TRBJ1-4; D remains ambiguous. The germline V gene has CDR1 WNHNN and CDR2 SYGVQD (reference sequence). Deletions cut 3 bases from V and 7 bases from J, with 9 bases between. This CDR3 spans 13 amino acids.